Below are 10 T cell receptor beta chains sequenced from a single sample in a study of Graves' ophthalmopathy and Graves' hyperthyroidism (dated by TCRdb to between 2017 and 2018). The listed sequencing device is Illumina HiSeq 2000. For repertoire sequencing, the TCR beta CDR3 regions were amplified from RNA transcripts. A first-round RT-PCR used HTBI primers with the Qiagen OneStep RT-PCR kit, followed by a second-round multiplex PCR, size selection and purification. The public sequencing data were trimmed at Q25 with fastp and processed into clonotypes with MiXCR by TCRdb, which kept only in-frame beta chains. Each CDR3 protein gets just one entry, which takes the most common genes and DNA from the rows behind it. Counted in this sample were approximately 640,000 distinct CDR3 sequences; 35% to 45% of them appeared once. The ten largest clones add up to 3% to 3.5% of the sample. The sequencing sample was made of peripheral blood. These receptors came from an adult man with Graves' ophthalmopathy.

The gene calls are TRBV20-1 and TRBJ2-2; no definite D call. The CDR3 sequence is 13 residues long. V was pared by 3 bases and J by 1 base, with 6 bases between. Germline V lookup: CDR1 DFQATT, CDR2 SNEGSKA (reference sequence). The CDR3 loop reads CSASPENTGELFF. Here the CDR3 DNA reads TGCAGTGCTAGTCCCGAGAACACCGGGGAGCTGTTTTTT.

The table lists this clonotype with many counts. The chain couples TRBV6-4 to TRBJ1-6, with D uncertain. The CDR3 covers 13 residues. Trimming removed 5 bases from V and 7 bases from J, with 9 bases in between. Germline CDR1 is MRHNA and CDR2 is SNTAGT. CDR3 sequence: CASSQERNSPLHF. DNA for the CDR3: TGTGCCAGCAGTCAGGAGAGAAATTCACCCCTCCACTTT.

CDR3 region: CASGTSGGPDTQYF. The DNA for the CDR3 is TGTGCCAGCGGGACTAGCGGGGGACCAGATACGCAGTATTTT. This chain connects TRBV10-3 to TRBJ2-3, with 14 bases that match TRBD2. The CDR3 covers 14 residues. Losses at the gene ends were 10 bases for V and 4 bases for J; bases not matched to a gene: 4. The germline CDR1 and CDR2 sequences are ENHRY and SYGVKD.

The V gene is TRBV29-1, the J gene TRBJ1-4; D is perhaps TRBD1 (6 bases). CDR3 size: 13 residues. Trimming took off 3 bases at V and 7 bases at J, with 12 bases between the two ends. From germline, CDR1 is SQVTM and CDR2 ANQGSEA. The CDR3 sequence: CSVDLRGGEKLFF. CDR3 coding DNA: TGCAGCGTTGACCTCCGAGGGGGTGAAAAACTGTTTTTT.

At least ten counts were recorded for this clonotype. The rearrangement uses TRBV7-8 and TRBJ1-1, with D perhaps matching TRBD1 (6 bases). Germline-derived CDR1 and CDR2 are SGHVS and FQNEAQ. V lost 2 bases and J lost 4, with 26 bases in between. The CDR3 loop spans 19 amino acids. The chain's CDR3 is CASSLWPSGTRTLGTEAFF. Written as DNA, the CDR3 is TGTGCCAGCAGCTTATGGCCCTCCGGGACAAGGACCCTAGGCACTGAAGCTTTCTTT. Supplemented by reference TRBV7-8 and TRBJ1-1, the full variable domain reads GAGVSQSPRYKVAKRGQDVALRCDPISGHVSLFWYQQALGQGPEFLTYFQNEAQLDKSGLPSDRFFAERPEGSVSTLKIQRTQQEDSAVYLCASSLWPSGTRTLGTEAFFGQGTRLTVV.

This clonotype has just a few counts. This chain uses TRBV9 with TRBJ1-1, with 7 bases lining up with TRBD1. The CDR3 is made up of 16 amino acids. CDR1 and CDR2 from the germline V gene are SGDLS and YYNGEE. The J segment lost 1 base and the V segment lost 5 bases, leaving 11 bases of the junction unmatched. CDR3 sequence (DNA): TGTGCCAGCAGTTTGGGGGTATACAGGGGGAACACTGAAGCTTTCTTT. Translating gives CASSLGVYRGNTEAFF.

This clonotype was detected once. CDR3 residues: CAISDNSGWETQYF. The CDR3 nucleotides are TGTGCCATCAGCGATAATAGCGGGTGGGAGACCCAGTACTTC. The chain joins TRBV10-3 to TRBJ2-5, with 7 bases lining up with TRBD2. This CDR3 has 14 residues. Losses at the gene ends were 6 bases for V and 5 bases for J; bases not matched to a gene: 9. From germline, CDR1 is ENHRY and CDR2 SYGVKD.

This clonotype was recorded at least ten times. The chain links TRBV5-1 to TRBJ2-7; 7 nucleotides agree with TRBD1. Germline trimming cut 0 bases from V and 7 bases from J; bases unmatched to any gene: 7. Looked up from germline, CDR1 is SGHRS and CDR2 is YFSETQ. The length of the CDR3 is 14 residues. Written as DNA, the CDR3 is TGCGCCAGCAGCTTGGGACAGGGTACGGGGGAGCAGTACTTC. Amino acid sequence: CASSLGQGTGEQYF.

The rearrangement links TRBV5-1 to TRBJ2-2; 7 bases line up with TRBD1. The ends lost 4 bases at V and 7 bases at J; junction bases unmatched: 13. The V gene's germline CDR1 is SGHRS and CDR2 YFSETQ. The CDR3 extends over 16 amino acids. The CDR3, as DNA: TGCGCCAGCAGCCCACGGACAGGACAGTCGGTCGGGGAGCTGTTTTTT. Its translation: CASSPRTGQSVGELFF.

The chain joins TRBV20-1 to TRBJ1-2; weak D call: TRBD1 (6 bases). Germline loops: CDR1 DFQATT, CDR2 SNEGSKA (reference sequence). Trimming cost V 2 bases and J 6 bases, with 16 bases left between them. The CDR3 contains 14 residues. CDR3 DNA: TGCAGTGCTAGAATTGGGGCAGGGGAGCATGGCTACACCTTC. Amino acid sequence: CSARIGAGEHGYTF.